These T cell receptor beta chains were read from a single sample in a study of OX40 agonist ivuxolimab in advanced cancers. Generated by immunoSEQ multiplex PCR, the TCRdb table keeps only in-frame clones and is missing some. The sample has about 98,000 clones; roughly nine tenths are singletons. The sample in question was CD4+ or CD8+ T cells sorted from blood, obtained in a trial of the OX40 agonist ivuxolimab. These receptors were obtained from an adult with an advanced solid tumor such as melanoma, head and neck, liver or kidney cancer. Each CDR3 is given with its conserved first and last residue. D genes are given only for firm matches. Some rows have no size entry. The others give once, few or many, or a class for an expanded clone.

v_gene	j_gene	abundance	d_gene	CDR3nt	CDR3aa
TRBV5-1	TRBJ2-3	NA	TRBD2	TGCGCCAGCAGCTTGGAGGGGGGGACTAGTCGCACAGATACGCAGTATTTT	CASSLEGGTSRTDTQYF
TRBV27	TRBJ2-1	NA	NA	TGTGCCAGCAGCCCAATCTGGGAGGATCGGAGAGGGGACCCGTACAATGAGCAGTTCTTC	CASSPIWEDRRGDPYNEQFF
TRBV29-1	TRBJ2-5	once	NA	TGCAGCGTTGTGTCTAGCGAGAATCAAGAGACCCAGTACTTC	CSVVSSENQETQYF
TRBV28	TRBJ2-2	NA	NA	TGTCCCACGAGGGGTGGGGACACCGGGGAGCTGTTTTTT	CPTRGGDTGELFF
TRBV6-1	TRBJ2-1	NA	TRBD1	TGTGCCAGCAGTGGCGTGGACAGGTACAATGAGCAGTTCTTC	CASSGVDRYNEQFF
TRBV2	TRBJ2-1	NA	NA	TGTGCCAGTTTTGGGGGAACTGAGCAGTTCTTC	CASFGGTEQFF
TRBV15	TRBJ1-2	few	NA	TGTGCCACCAGCAAAGACAAGGGGAATATGCCTAACTATGGCTACACCTTC	CATSKDKGNMPNYGYTF
TRBV19	TRBJ1-2	once	NA	TGTGCCAGTGCTAACAGGGACGGGAACTATGGCTACACCTTC	CASANRDGNYGYTF
TRBV5-1	TRBJ2-2	once	NA	TGCGCCAGCAGCTCGATCGGGTCCGGGGAGCTGTTTTTT	CASSSIGSGELFF
TRBV7-8	TRBJ2-5	few	TRBD2	TGTGCCAGCAGCTTAGGAGCGGGGGTCCAAGAGACCCAGTACTTC	CASSLGAGVQETQYF
TRBV5-4	TRBJ2-7	NA	TRBD1	TGTGCCAGCAGCTTGGCCCCGGGACAGGGCTCGAGCGAGCAGTACTTC	CASSLAPGQGSSEQYF
TRBV25-1	TRBJ2-7	NA	NA	TGTGCCAGCAGGGTGGGAGACGAGCAGTACTTC	CASRVGDEQYF
TRBV19	TRBJ1-5	NA	NA	TGTGCCAGTAGTATGAAGCTCAATCAGCCCCAGCATTTT	CASSMKLNQPQHF
TRBV5-1	TRBJ2-7	NA	TRBD1	TGCGCCAGCAGCCAAAGACCCGGACAGGGTTCCCACGAGCAGTACTTC	CASSQRPGQGSHEQYF